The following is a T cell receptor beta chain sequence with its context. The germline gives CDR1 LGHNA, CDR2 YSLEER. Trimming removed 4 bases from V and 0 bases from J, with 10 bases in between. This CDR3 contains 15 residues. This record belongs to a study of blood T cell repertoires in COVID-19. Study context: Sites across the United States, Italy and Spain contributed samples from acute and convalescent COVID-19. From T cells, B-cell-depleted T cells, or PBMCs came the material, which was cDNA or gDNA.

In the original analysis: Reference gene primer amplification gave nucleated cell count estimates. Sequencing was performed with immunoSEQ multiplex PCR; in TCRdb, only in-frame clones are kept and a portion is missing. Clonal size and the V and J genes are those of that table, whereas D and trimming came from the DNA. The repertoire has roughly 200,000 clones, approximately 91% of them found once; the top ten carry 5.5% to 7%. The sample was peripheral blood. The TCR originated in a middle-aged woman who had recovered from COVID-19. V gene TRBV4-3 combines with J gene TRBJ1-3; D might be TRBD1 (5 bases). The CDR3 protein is CASSPDRSSGNTIYF. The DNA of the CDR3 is TGCGCCAGCAGCCCCGACAGAAGCTCTGGAAACACCATATATTTT.